The rows below give T cell receptor beta chains drawn from one sample of a study of blood T cell repertoires in COVID-19. Sequencing was performed with immunoSEQ multiplex PCR; in TCRdb, only in-frame clones are kept and a portion is missing. The table lists about 220,000 clones, around 82% of them singletons, with roughly 13% in the top ten. Sequences were obtained from peripheral blood. The receptors were gathered from a human donor in a cohort sampled during active COVID-19. Both conserved end residues are part of each CDR3. The D gene is left open where the match is weak. A clone size is listed for some rows: how often the clone was seen (once, few, many), or a class if it is expanded.

J gene | V gene | clone size | D gene | CDR3 protein | CDR3 DNA
TRBJ1-1 | TRBV4-1 | . | TRBD1 | CASSHSGGTGRENTEAFF | TGCGCCAGCAGCCACTCTGGGGGGACAGGGAGGGAAAACACTGAAGCTTTCTTT
TRBJ1-2 | TRBV29-1 | . | . | CSVETENYGYTF | TGCAGCGTGGAGACAGAGAACTATGGCTACACCTTC
TRBJ1-5 | TRBV15 | . | . | CATSRLGRNQPQHF | TGTGCCACCAGCAGGTTAGGGAGGAATCAGCCCCAGCATTTT
TRBJ2-1 | TRBV9 | once | TRBD1 | CASSDGTGSNEQFF | TGTGCCAGCAGCGACGGGACAGGGAGCAATGAGCAGTTCTTC
TRBJ2-2 | TRBV2 | many | . | CASSRNRDTGELFF | TGTGCCAGCAGTAGAAACAGGGATACCGGGGAGCTGTTTTTT
TRBJ1-3 | TRBV18 | . | . | CASSPQAGRIGNTIYF | TGTGCCAGCTCACCACAGGCGGGCCGTATCGGAAACACCATATATTTT
TRBJ2-3 | TRBV9 | . | . | CASSALPDTQYF | TGTGCCAGCAGCGCCCTCCCAGATACGCAGTATTTT
TRBJ1-2 | TRBV5-1 | . | . | CASSLPGDGYTF | TGCGCCAGCAGCTTGCCAGGGGATGGCTACACCTTC
TRBJ1-5 | TRBV6-2/TRBV6-3 | . | . | CASSYVGSGQPQHF | TGTGCCAGCAGTTACGTCGGGAGCGGCCAGCCCCAGCATTTT
TRBJ2-6 | TRBV5-4 | . | TRBD1 | CASSITTGNSGANVLTF | TGTGCCAGCAGCATAACGACAGGGAACTCTGGGGCCAACGTCCTGACTTTC
TRBJ1-5 | TRBV28 | . | TRBD1 | CASSRTGWDQPQHF | TGTGCCAGCAGTCGGACAGGGTGGGATCAGCCCCAGCATTTT
TRBJ1-2 | TRBV28 | . | TRBD1 | CASSGQGRGYTF | TGTGCCAGCTCGGGACAGGGGAGAGGCTACACCTTC
TRBJ1-2 | TRBV7-2 | . | TRBD1 | CASSLDRGGYTF | TGTGCCAGCAGCTTAGACAGGGGTGGCTACACCTTC
TRBJ2-2 | TRBV10-3 | . | . | CAISESRQNTGELFF | TGTGCCATCAGTGAGTCGAGACAGAACACCGGGGAGCTGTTTTTT
TRBJ2-2 | TRBV10-3 | . | . | CAISLQGESGAGELFF | TGTGCCATCAGTCTACAGGGAGAGTCCGGCGCCGGGGAGCTGTTTTTT
TRBJ1-2 | TRBV27 | . | TRBD1 | CASRGQLFLNYGYTF | TGTGCCAGCCGGGGACAGCTTTTCCTTAACTATGGCTACACCTTC
TRBJ1-6 | TRBV5-1 | . | . | CASSLDGGRSPLHF | TGCGCCAGCAGCTTGGACGGAGGGAGATCACCCCTCCACTTT
TRBJ2-1 | TRBV5-1 | . | TRBD1 | CASSSGGTGAEQFF | TGCGCCAGCAGCTCCGGCGGGACAGGGGCTGAGCAGTTCTTC